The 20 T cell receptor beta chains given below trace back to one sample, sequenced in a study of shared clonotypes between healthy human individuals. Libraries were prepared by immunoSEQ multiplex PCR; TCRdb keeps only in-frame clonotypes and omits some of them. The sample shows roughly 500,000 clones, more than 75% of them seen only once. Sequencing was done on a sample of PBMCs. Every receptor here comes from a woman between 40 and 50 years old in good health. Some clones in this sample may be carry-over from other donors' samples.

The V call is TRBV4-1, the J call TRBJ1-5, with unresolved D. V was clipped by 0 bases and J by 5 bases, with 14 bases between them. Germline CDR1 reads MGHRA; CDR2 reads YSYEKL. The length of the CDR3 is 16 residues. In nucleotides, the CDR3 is TGCGCCAGCAGCCAAGATGGTACCCCCACCGATCAGCCCCAGCATTTT. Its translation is CASSQDGTPTDQPQHF.

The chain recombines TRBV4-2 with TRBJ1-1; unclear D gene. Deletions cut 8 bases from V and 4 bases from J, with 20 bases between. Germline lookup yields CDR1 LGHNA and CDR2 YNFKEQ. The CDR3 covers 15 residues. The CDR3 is CASSQLLILGTEAFF. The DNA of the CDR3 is TGTGCCAGCTCCCAACTCCTTATTTTGGGCACTGAAGCTTTCTTT.

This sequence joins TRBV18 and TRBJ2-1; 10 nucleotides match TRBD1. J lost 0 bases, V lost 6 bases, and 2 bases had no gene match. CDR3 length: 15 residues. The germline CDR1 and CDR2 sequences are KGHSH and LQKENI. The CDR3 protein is CASSWTGGSYNEQFF. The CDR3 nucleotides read TGTGCCAGCTCTTGGACAGGGGGCTCCTACAATGAGCAGTTCTTC. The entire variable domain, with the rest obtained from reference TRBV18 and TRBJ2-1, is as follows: NAGVMQNPRHLVRRRGQEARLRCSPMKGHSHVYWYRQLPEEGLKFMVYLQKENIIDESGMPKERFSAEFPKEGPSILRIQQVVRGDSAAYFCASSWTGGSYNEQFFGPGTRLTVL.

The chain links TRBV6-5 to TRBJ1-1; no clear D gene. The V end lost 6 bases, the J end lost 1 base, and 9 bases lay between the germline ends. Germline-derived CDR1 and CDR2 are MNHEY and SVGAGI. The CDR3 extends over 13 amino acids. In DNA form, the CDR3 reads TGTGCCAGCAGATTTACACGGAACACTGAAGCTTTCTTT. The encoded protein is CASRFTRNTEAFF.

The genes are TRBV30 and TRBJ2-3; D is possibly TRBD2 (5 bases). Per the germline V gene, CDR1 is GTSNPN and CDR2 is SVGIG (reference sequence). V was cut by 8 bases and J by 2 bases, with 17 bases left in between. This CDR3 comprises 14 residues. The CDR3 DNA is TGTGCCCAAGGGATGGGAGCGACCACAGATACGCAGTATTTT. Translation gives CAQGMGATTDTQYF.

CDR3 sequence reads: CASGSGPEQYF. CDR3 DNA: TGTGCCAGCGGTTCGGGACCCGAGCAGTACTTC. This rearrangement joins TRBV7-2 to TRBJ2-7, with D perhaps TRBD1 or TRBD2 (5 bases each). The CDR3 runs 11 residues. Looked up from germline, CDR1 is SGHTA and CDR2 is FQGNSA. Deletions cut 8 bases from V and 6 bases from J, with 11 bases between.

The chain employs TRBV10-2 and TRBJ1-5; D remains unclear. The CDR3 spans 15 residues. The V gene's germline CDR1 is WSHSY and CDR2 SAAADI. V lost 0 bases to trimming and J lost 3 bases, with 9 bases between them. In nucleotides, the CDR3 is TGCGCCAGCAGTGAGTCGGGCGGACTCAATCAGCCCCAGCATTTT. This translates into CASSESGGLNQPQHF.

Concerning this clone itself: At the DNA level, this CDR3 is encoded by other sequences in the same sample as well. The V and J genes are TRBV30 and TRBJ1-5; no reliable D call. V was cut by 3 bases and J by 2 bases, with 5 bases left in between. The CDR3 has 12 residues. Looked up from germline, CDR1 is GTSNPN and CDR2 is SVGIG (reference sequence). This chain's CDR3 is CAWSRGNQPQHF. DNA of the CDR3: TGTGCCTGGAGCCGAGGCAATCAGCCCCAGCATTTT.

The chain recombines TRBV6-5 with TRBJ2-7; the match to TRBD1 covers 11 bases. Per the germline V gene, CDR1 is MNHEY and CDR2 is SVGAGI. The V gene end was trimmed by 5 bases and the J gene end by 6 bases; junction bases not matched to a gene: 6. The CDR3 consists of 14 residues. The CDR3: CASSTGTGGLEQYF. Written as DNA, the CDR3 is TGTGCCAGCAGTACCGGGACAGGGGGTCTCGAGCAGTACTTC.

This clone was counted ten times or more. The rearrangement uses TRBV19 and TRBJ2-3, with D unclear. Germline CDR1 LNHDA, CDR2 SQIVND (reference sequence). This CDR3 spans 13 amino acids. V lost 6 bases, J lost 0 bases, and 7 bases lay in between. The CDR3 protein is CASSYPSTDTQYF. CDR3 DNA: TGTGCCAGTAGCTACCCCAGCACAGATACGCAGTATTTT.

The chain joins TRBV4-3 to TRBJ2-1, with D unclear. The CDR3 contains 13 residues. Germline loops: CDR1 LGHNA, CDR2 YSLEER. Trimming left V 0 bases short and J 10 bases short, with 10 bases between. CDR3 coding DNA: TGCGCCAGCAGCCAAGAAGGCGTCACGGAGCAGTTCTTC. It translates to CASSQEGVTEQFF.

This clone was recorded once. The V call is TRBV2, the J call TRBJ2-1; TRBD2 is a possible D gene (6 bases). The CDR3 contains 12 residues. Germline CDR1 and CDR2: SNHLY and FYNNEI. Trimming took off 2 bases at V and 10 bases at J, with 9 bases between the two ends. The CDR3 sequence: CASSERAGEQFF. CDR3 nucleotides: TGTGCCAGCAGTGAAAGGGCGGGAGAGCAGTTCTTC.

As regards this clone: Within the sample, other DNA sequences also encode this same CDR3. Written as DNA, the CDR3 is TGTGCCAGCAGCAAGGGACTAGCGGGAGCCTACAATGAGCAGTTCTTC. This gives the protein CASSKGLAGAYNEQFF. The chain couples TRBV5-8 to TRBJ2-1; 14 bases agree with TRBD2. The CDR3 loop spans 16 amino acids. The germline V gene has CDR1 SGHTS and CDR2 YDEGEE. V dropped 4 bases and J dropped 2; count of bases not matched to a gene: 2.

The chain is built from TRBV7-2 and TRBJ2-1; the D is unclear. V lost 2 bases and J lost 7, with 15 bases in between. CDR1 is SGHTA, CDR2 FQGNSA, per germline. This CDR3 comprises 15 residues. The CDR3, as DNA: TGTGCCAGCAGCTTATCGTCCCGCCTCTGGAATGAGCAGTTCTTC. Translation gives CASSLSSRLWNEQFF.

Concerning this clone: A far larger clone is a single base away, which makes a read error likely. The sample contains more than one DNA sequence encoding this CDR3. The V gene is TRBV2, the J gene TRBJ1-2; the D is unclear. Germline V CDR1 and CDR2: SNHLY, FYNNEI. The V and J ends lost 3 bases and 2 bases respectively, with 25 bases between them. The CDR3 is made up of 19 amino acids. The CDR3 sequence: CASSDSLGLGPYWNYGYTF. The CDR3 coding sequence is TGTGCCAGCAGTGATTCGTTAGGATTGGGCCCCTATTGGAACTATGGCTACACCTTC.

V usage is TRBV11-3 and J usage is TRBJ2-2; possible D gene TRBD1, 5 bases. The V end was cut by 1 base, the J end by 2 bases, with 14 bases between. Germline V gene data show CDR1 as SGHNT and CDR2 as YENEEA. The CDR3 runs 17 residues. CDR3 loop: CASSLGSATVNTGELFF. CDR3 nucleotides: TGTGCCAGCAGCTTAGGGTCGGCGACAGTAAACACCGGGGAGCTGTTTTTT.

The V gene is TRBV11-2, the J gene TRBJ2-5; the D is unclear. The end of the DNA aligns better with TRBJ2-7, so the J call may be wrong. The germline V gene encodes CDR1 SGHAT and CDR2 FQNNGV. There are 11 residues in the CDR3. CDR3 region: CASSRTNEQYF. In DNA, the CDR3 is TGTGCCAGCAGTCGAACAAACGAGCAGTACTTC.

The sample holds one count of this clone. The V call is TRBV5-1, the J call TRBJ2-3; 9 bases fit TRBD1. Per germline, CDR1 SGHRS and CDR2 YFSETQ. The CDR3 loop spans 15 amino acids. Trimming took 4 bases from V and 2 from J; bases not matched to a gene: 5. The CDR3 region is CASSQGQGITDTQYF. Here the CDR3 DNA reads TGCGCCAGCAGCCAGGGACAGGGCATCACAGATACGCAGTATTTT.

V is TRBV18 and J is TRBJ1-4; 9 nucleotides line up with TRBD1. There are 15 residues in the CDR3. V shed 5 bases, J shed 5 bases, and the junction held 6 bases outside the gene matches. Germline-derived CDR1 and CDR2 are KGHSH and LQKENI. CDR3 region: CASSEQGAQNEKLFF. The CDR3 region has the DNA TGTGCCAGCTCAGAACAGGGGGCTCAGAATGAAAAACTGTTTTTT.

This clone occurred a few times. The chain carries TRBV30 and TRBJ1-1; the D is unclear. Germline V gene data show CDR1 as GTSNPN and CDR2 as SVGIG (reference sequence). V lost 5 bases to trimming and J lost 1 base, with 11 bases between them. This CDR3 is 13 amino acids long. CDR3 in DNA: TGTGCCTGGGGGAGTTATCAGAACACTGAAGCTTTCTTT. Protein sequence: CAWGSYQNTEAFF.